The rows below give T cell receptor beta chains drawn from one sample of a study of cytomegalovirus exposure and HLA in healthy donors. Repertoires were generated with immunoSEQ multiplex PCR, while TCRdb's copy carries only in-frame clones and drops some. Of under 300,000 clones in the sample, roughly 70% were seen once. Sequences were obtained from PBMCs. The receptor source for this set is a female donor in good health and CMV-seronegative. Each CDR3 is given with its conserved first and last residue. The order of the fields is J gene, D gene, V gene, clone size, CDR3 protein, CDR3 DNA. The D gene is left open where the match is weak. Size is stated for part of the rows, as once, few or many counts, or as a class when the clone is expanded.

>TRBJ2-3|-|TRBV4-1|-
CASSQDPGDTQYF
TGCGCCAGCAGCCAAGATCCCGGGGATACGCAGTATTTT
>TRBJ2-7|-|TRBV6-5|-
CASSSSWETYEQYF
TGTGCCAGCAGTAGTTCGTGGGAGACCTACGAGCAGTACTTC
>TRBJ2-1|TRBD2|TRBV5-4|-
CASSSTSGRAWEQFF
TGTGCCAGCAGCTCGACTAGCGGGAGGGCCTGGGAGCAGTTCTTC
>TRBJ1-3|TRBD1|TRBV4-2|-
CASSQQFGAGGSGNTIYF
TGTGCCAGCAGCCAACAATTCGGCGCAGGGGGCTCTGGAAACACCATATATTTT
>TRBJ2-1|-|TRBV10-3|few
CAILDSLYNEQFF
TGTGCCATCCTGGACTCTTTATACAATGAGCAGTTCTTC
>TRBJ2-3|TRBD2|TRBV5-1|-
CASSHAGTTSTDTQYF
TGCGCCAGCAGCCACGCCGGGACTACTAGCACAGATACGCAGTATTTT
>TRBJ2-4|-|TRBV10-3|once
CAIGEDSKNIQYF
TGTGCCATCGGCGAAGACTCGAAAAACATTCAGTACTTC
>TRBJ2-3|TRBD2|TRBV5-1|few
CASSRGTSGPTDTQYF
TGCGCCAGCAGCCGCGGGACTAGCGGACCCACAGATACGCAGTATTTT
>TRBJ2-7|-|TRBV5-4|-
CASSLSEAGYEQYF
TGTGCCAGCAGCTTATCCGAAGCAGGCTACGAGCAGTACTTC
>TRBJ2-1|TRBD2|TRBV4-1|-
CASSQLLAGGQNEQFF
TGCGCCAGCAGCCAGCTACTAGCGGGAGGTCAAAATGAGCAGTTCTTC
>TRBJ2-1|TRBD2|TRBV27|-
CASSRGRGTEQFF
TGTGCCAGCAGCCGCGGGAGGGGAACTGAGCAGTTCTTC
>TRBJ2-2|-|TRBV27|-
CASSFRENTGELFF
TGTGCCAGCAGCTTCCGGGAGAACACCGGGGAGCTGTTTTTT
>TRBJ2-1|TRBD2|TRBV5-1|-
CASSTGTSGRAPQYNEQFF
TGCGCCAGCAGCACCGGGACTAGCGGGAGGGCCCCGCAGTACAATGAGCAGTTCTTC
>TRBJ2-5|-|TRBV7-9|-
CASSLVQGLETQYF
TGTGCCAGCAGCTTAGTACAGGGTCTTGAGACCCAGTACTTC
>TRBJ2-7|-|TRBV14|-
CASSHAREQYF
TGTGCCAGCAGCCACGCGCGGGAGCAGTACTTC
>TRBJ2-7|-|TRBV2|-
CASSENRALASNEQYF
TGTGCCAGCAGCGAGAACCGGGCCCTAGCCTCTAACGAGCAGTACTTC
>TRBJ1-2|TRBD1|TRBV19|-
CASSAQGSAGYTF
TGTGCCAGTAGCGCACAGGGGTCGGCTGGCTACACCTTC
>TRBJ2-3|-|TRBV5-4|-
CASKETAWRTDTQYF
TGTGCCAGCAAAGAGACAGCCTGGCGCACAGATACGCAGTATTTT
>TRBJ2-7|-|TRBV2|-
CASSVDSYLSSYEQYF
TGTGCCAGCAGTGTCGACTCCTACCTATCTTCCTACGAGCAGTACTTC
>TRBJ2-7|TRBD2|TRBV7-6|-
CASSLAGLAGEQYF
TGTGCCAGCAGCTTAGCAGGACTAGCGGGAGAGCAGTACTTC
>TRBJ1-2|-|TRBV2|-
CASSVKDSFYGYTF
TGTGCCAGCAGCGTCAAGGACAGCTTCTATGGCTACACCTTC
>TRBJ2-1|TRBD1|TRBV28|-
CASSFARLGGAHNEQFF
TGTGCCAGCAGTTTTGCCAGGTTAGGGGGCGCACACAATGAGCAGTTCTTC
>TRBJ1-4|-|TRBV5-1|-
CASSLALSTAGEKLFF
TGCGCCAGCAGCTTGGCTCTCTCCACGGCGGGGGAAAAACTGTTTTTT
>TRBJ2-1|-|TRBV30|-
CAWSVRAGGYNEQFF
TGTGCCTGGAGTGTACGGGCAGGCGGGTACAATGAGCAGTTCTTC
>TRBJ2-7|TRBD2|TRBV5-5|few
CASSLVGGSLSYEQYF
TGTGCCAGCAGCTTGGTCGGGGGGAGCCTCTCCTACGAGCAGTACTTC
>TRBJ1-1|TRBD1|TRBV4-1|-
CASSQQGANTEAFF
TGCGCCAGCAGCCAACAGGGGGCGAACACTGAAGCTTTCTTT